Shown below are 9 T cell receptor beta chains from a single sample sequenced in a study of sequential checkpoint blockade in melanoma (dated by TCRdb to between 2018 and 2021). The treatment or condition label on this specimen signifies: randomized to nivolumab then ipilimumab (arm A) or the reverse (arm B). Library preparation was by the immunoSEQ multiplex PCR assay. Here the immuneACCESS table is served through TCRdb, limited to in-frame sequences with V and J called. Missing clones are a known gap in these copies; in checked studies unresolved V genes cover under half, and the rest lacks a known reason. The sample yields 1,800 or so clones; over 15% were counted once. The top ten clonotypes cover roughly 8.2% of the sample. Specimen: tumor tissue (inferred from file names), collected from a patient given nivolumab and ipilimumab in sequence. The origin of the receptors is a human donor with melanoma.

This clone was seen a handful of times. The chain has TRBV11-3 and TRBJ1-5; maybe TRBD1 (6 bases). This CDR3 has 15 amino acids. V shed 5 bases and J shed 6 bases, with 17 bases lying between them. CDR1 SGHNT and CDR2 YENEEA come from the germline V gene. The CDR3 loop reads CASSDAGDSGQPQHF. The DNA for the CDR3 is TGTGCCAGCAGCGACGCAGGGGATTCCGGTCAGCCCCAGCATTTT.

This clone was detected only a few times. The J gene is TRBJ1-5, the V gene TRBV6-8; D call uncertain. Germline CDR1 reads MNHGY; CDR2 reads SAAAGT. V was trimmed by 3 bases and J by 6 bases, leaving 9 bases between them. The length of the CDR3 is 13 residues. The CDR3 DNA sequence: TGTGCCAGCAGTTATCTGGGGAGTCAGCCCCAGCATTTT. Its protein product is CASSYLGSQPQHF.

This clone counts as medium-sized. The chain links TRBV9 to TRBJ1-1, with D possibly TRBD1 on 5 matching bases. Deletions cut 1 base from V and 2 bases from J, with 6 bases between. Germline-derived CDR1 and CDR2 are SGDLS and YYNGEE. CDR3 length: 13 residues. CDR3: CASSVTGNTEAFF. In DNA form, the CDR3 reads TGTGCCAGCAGCGTAACAGGAAACACTGAAGCTTTCTTT.

As DNA, the CDR3 is TGTGCCAGCGGAGACCGGACAGGGGGCAGCTTTAACGAGCAGTACTTC. As protein: CASGDRTGGSFNEQYF. The chain joins TRBV6-8 to TRBJ2-7; 11 nucleotides align to TRBD1. CDR1 and CDR2 from the germline V gene are MNHGY and SAAAGT. V dropped 8 bases and J dropped 5; count of bases not matched to a gene: 14. The CDR3 sequence is 16 residues long.

The rearrangement joins TRBV6-8 to TRBJ2-7; no clear D. V was cut by 8 bases and J by 0 bases, with 14 bases left in between. This CDR3 region has 14 residues. Germline V CDR1 and CDR2: MNHGY, SAAAGT. CDR3 residues: CASGRPGSSYEQYF. The DNA for the CDR3 is TGTGCCAGCGGTCGGCCAGGCAGCTCCTACGAGCAGTACTTC.

V and J are TRBV19 and TRBJ2-7; D gene ambiguous. CDR3 length: 15 residues. V lost 5 bases, J lost 0 bases, and 14 bases lay in between. CDR1 and CDR2 from the germline V gene are LNHDA and SQIVND (reference sequence). CDR3 nucleotide sequence: TGTGCCAGTAGTTGGAGTTTCCAACTCTCCTACGAGCAGTACTTC. Translation gives CASSWSFQLSYEQYF.

This clone was detected a few times. The gene calls are TRBV28 and TRBJ1-1; D not certain. CDR1 MDHEN and CDR2 SYDVKM come from the germline V gene. Trimming left V 6 bases short and J 5 bases short, with 13 bases between. The CDR3 is made up of 13 amino acids. The CDR3 DNA reads TGTGCCAGCAGCACCCTTGACATTACTGAAGCTTTCTTT. As protein: CASSTLDITEAFF. Looking up the rest from reference TRBV28 and TRBJ1-1 gives the full variable domain: DVKVTQSSRYLVKRTGEKVFLECVQDMDHENMFWYRQDPGLGLRLIYFSYDVKMKEKGDIPEGYSVSREKKERFSLILESASTNQTSMYLCASSTLDITEAFFGQGTRLTVV.

This clone was recorded at least ten times. The V gene is TRBV11-3, the J gene TRBJ2-5; D unresolved. Germline loops: CDR1 SGHNT, CDR2 YENEEA. This CDR3 is built from 14 residues. V dropped 4 bases and J dropped 1 base, with 10 bases sitting between them. This CDR3 reads CASSSAGPQETQYF. The CDR3 bases are TGTGCCAGCAGCTCCGCAGGTCCCCAAGAGACCCAGTACTTC.

By proportion, this clone is large. This chain connects TRBV6-8 to TRBJ1-1; D is possibly TRBD1 (6 bases). This CDR3 spans 12 amino acids. Deletions cut 10 bases from V and 8 bases from J, with 17 bases between. The germline gives CDR1 MNHGY, CDR2 SAAAGT. CDR3 amino acids: CATGTPVFEAFF. CDR3 nucleotides: TGTGCCACCGGGACACCGGTTTTCGAAGCTTTCTTT.